This TCR beta chain is drawn from a study of long-term antiretroviral therapy in people with HIV. Runs used v3.0 of the immunoSEQ assay and were done at survey level. Produced via immunoSEQ multiplex PCR; TCRdb's table is partial and in-frame only. Here the sample spans about 28,000 clones, approximately 84% being singletons. Findings and caveats of the study: Information on adherence, resistance and therapy changes was unavailable. Compared with controls, HIV repertoires showed narrower CDR3 length ranges. The clones with expansion before ART were dominant in the repertoire at all time points.

V was pared by 3 bases and J by 7 bases, with 10 bases between. Germline CDR1 and CDR2: KGHSH and LQKENI. CDR3 size: 13 residues. Notes on this clone: The antigen remains undetermined.

Sequencing was performed on unsorted PBMCs, taken 2 years after starting antiretroviral therapy. The receptor was isolated from a man in his forties or fifties with HIV. J is TRBJ2-1 and V is TRBV18; D not resolved. The CDR3 reads CASSPTQTNEQFF. The CDR3 nucleotides read TGTGCCAGCTCACCCACACAGACAAATGAGCAGTTCTTC.